This TCR beta chain was identified during a study of T cell repertoires in cytomegalovirus infection. Study-wide background: Both CMV infection and a matching HLA type were indicated by public TCR beta signatures.

TCRdb re-analysed the reads in MiXCR, keeping a single row per CDR3 protein. This table has 200,000 to 300,000 distinct CDR3 sequences, approximately 8.3% appearing once. General study findings and limits: Cumulated frequencies of public TCR beta families served to identify carriers of CMV plus the relevant HLA. Predominance within the ex vivo response was attributable to HLA-C-restricted CMV-specific TCR beta clonotypes.

In the case of this clonotype: What it binds is unknown.

The sample consisted of PBMCs. The source is a human donor in good health (CMV status not recorded). Some clones in this sample may be carry-over from other donors' samples.

CDR3 protein: CASSQEGRGTEAFF. For the CDR3, the DNA is TGTGCCAGCAGCCAAGAGGGTCGTGGCACTGAAGCTTTCTTT. V usage is TRBV3-1 and J usage is TRBJ1-1, with unresolved D. The CDR3 totals 14 residues. The V gene's germline CDR1 is LGHDT and CDR2 YNNKEL (reference sequence). V gave up 0 bases and J gave up 4 bases, with 9 bases separating them.